This TCR beta chain derives from a study of technical replicates of blood from a few donors. This clone was seen just once. Sequenced by immunoSEQ multiplex PCR; TCRdb stores in-frame clones only, minus some. The sample includes some 79,000 clones, approximately 91% seen only once; the top ten take 0.39%. Sequences were obtained from T cells isolated from PBMCs. The TCR sequence derives from a human donor in good health. Some clones in this sample may be carry-over from other donors' samples.

The CDR3 DNA reads as TGTGCCAGCAGCCACTTCGGAGCCGTGTCCGGCGAGCAGTACTTC. It encodes CASSHFGAVSGEQYF. This chain uses TRBV16 with TRBJ2-7; D gene ambiguous. V was trimmed by 3 bases and J by 6 bases, leaving 18 bases between them. CDR1 and CDR2 (germline): KGHSY, FQNENV. CDR3 length equals 15 residues.